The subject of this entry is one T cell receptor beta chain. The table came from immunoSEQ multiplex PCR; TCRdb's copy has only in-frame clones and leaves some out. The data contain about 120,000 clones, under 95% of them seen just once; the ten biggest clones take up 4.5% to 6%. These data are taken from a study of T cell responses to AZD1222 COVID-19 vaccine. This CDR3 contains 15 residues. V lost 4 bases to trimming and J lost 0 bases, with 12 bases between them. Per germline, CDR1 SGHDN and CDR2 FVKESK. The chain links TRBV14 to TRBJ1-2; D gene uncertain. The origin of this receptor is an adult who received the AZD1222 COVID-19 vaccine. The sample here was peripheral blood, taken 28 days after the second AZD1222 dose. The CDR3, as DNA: TGTGCCAGCAGCCCTGGTACAGTGGCTAACTATGGCTACACCTTC. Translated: CASSPGTVANYGYTF.